This TCR beta chain was retrieved from a study of early T cells in non-severe SARS-CoV-2 infection. This clonotype was detected ten times or more. The antigen is unknown. Findings of the study overall: Sequences matched to VDJdb favored anti-spike CD8 responses, while private and CD4 specificities were missed.

Via MiXCR, TCRdb re-called the 5' RACE reads, giving one row per CDR3 protein. The table records some 42,000 distinct CDR3 sequences, less than 6.5% of them present only once. V lost 0 bases to trimming and J lost 5 bases; unmatched junction nucleotides: 2. Germline lookup yields CDR1 LGHNA and CDR2 YSLEER. This CDR3 contains 16 residues. This receptor was identified in an adult who was a healthcare worker with PCR-confirmed SARS-CoV-2 infection or an uninfected control (not recorded which). The rearrangement uses TRBV4-3 and TRBJ2-2; 11 bases match TRBD2. The starting material was whole blood, obtained at baseline. CDR3 region: CASSQETSGVTGELFF. In DNA form, the CDR3 reads TGCGCCAGCAGCCAAGAGACTAGCGGGGTAACCGGGGAGCTGTTTTTT.